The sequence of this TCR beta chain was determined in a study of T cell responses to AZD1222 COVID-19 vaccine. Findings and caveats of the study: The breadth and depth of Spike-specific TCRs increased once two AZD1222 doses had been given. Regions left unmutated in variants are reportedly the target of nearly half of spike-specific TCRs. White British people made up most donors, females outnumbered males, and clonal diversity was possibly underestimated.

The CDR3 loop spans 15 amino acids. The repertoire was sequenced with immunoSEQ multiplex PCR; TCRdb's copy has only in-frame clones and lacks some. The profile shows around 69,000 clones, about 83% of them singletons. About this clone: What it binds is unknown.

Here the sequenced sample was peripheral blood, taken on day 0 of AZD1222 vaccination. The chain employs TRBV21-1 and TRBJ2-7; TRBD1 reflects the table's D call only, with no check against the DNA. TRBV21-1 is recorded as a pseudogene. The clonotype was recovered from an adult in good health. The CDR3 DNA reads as TGTGCCAGACCATACTCCGGGACAGGGTCCTACGAGCAGTACTTC. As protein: CARPYSGTGSYEQYF.